This passage covers 18 T cell receptor beta chains from one sample sequenced in a study of control samples from healthy donors and cancer patients. Assay: immunoSEQ multiplex PCR; the TCRdb copy retains only in-frame clones and omits some. This table has some 120,000 clones, nearly 95% appearing once. Sequenced sample: blood. These receptors all come from a man aged 25-45 years in good health.

The rearrangement joins TRBV7-9 to TRBJ1-2; tentatively, D is TRBD1 (6 bases). The germline V gene has CDR1 SEHNR and CDR2 FQNEAQ (reference sequence). The V and J ends lost 5 bases and 8 bases respectively, with 33 bases between them. The CDR3 covers 19 residues. The CDR3 sequence is CASSPPYIARDRRSFGYTF. CDR3 nucleotide sequence: TGTGCCAGCAGCCCCCCTTACATCGCTCGAGACAGGCGATCTTTCGGCTACACCTTC. The entire variable domain, with the rest obtained from reference TRBV7-9 and TRBJ1-2, is as follows: DTGVSQNPRHKITKRGQNVTFRCDPISEHNRLYWYRQTLGQGPEFLTYFQNEAQLEKSRLLSDRFSAERPKGSFSTLEIQRTEQGDSAMYLCASSPPYIARDRRSFGYTFGSGTRLTVV.

This clone showed up just a few times. This chain links TRBV7-9 with TRBJ1-2; TRBD1 might be the D (5 bases). The CDR3 runs to 14 residues. Germline CDR1 SEHNR, CDR2 FQNEAQ (reference sequence). With 2 bases removed from V and 3 bases from J, the gap between germline ends came to 10 bases. The CDR3 DNA reads TGTGCCAGCAGCTTATACGGCAGGGACTATGGCTACACCTTC. Its protein product is CASSLYGRDYGYTF.

The chain links TRBV4-1 to TRBJ1-2; no clear D. V shed 2 bases and J shed 1 base, with 11 bases lying between them. CDR3 length: 15 amino acids. Germline V gene sequence: CDR1 MGHRA, CDR2 YSYEKL. In DNA form, the CDR3 reads TGCGCCAGCAGCCAACTATATCGGCTTAACTATGGCTACACCTTC. Protein: CASSQLYRLNYGYTF.

The chain joins TRBV29-1 to TRBJ2-1; D not resolved. This CDR3 spans 12 amino acids. Trimming removed 0 bases at V and 8 bases at J, with 8 bases between. CDR1 is SQVTM and CDR2 is ANQGSEA in the germline V gene. This CDR3 is CSVEESWDEQFF. CDR3 sequence (DNA): TGCAGCGTTGAAGAGTCCTGGGATGAGCAGTTCTTC.

The V call is TRBV30, the J call TRBJ2-1; TRBD2 aligns across 13 bases. Germline V gene sequence: CDR1 GTSNPN, CDR2 SVGIG (reference sequence). This CDR3 spans 15 amino acids. Losses at the gene ends were 1 base for V and 8 bases for J; bases not matched to a gene: 5. CDR3 in DNA: TGTGCCTGGAGTGCGGGACTAGCGGGGAATCATGAGCAGTTCTTC. Residues: CAWSAGLAGNHEQFF.

The chain combines TRBV28 with TRBJ1-2; TRBD1 matches 9 bases. Germline values: CDR1 MDHEN, CDR2 SYDVKM. The V segment lost 6 bases and the J segment 4 bases; nucleotides outside the gene matches: 18. The CDR3 length is 18 residues. CDR3 coding DNA: TGTGCCAGCAGCTATATCCTCCGGGACAGGGATTTCCTCTATGGCTACACCTTC. Amino acids: CASSYILRDRDFLYGYTF.

This clone was observed a single time. The chain couples TRBV13 to TRBJ2-2; TRBD1 matches 9 bases. Germline CDR1 and CDR2: PRHDT and FYEKMQ (reference sequence). The J segment lost 4 bases and the V segment lost 4 bases, leaving 4 bases of the junction unmatched. The CDR3 is made up of 15 amino acids. The CDR3 protein is CASSSGQGGTGELFF. The CDR3 region has the DNA TGTGCCAGCAGCTCGGGACAGGGTGGCACCGGGGAGCTGTTTTTT.

The V and J genes are TRBV6-6 and TRBJ2-7; D remains ambiguous. The ends were cut back, 0 bases at V and 10 bases at J, with 7 bases in the middle. CDR1 is MNHNY and CDR2 is SVGAGI in the germline V gene (reference sequence). CDR3 size: 11 residues. CDR3 nucleotides: TGTGCCAGCAGTTACTCGGGATCTCAGTACGTC. Its translation: CASSYSGSQYV.

The chain employs TRBV19 and TRBJ2-4; tentative D call: TRBD1 (5 bases). The CDR3 is 13 amino acids. CDR1 and CDR2 (germline): LNHDA, SQIVND (reference sequence). V dropped 10 bases and J dropped 1 base, with 11 bases sitting between them. This CDR3 reads CATGGAAKNIQYF. The DNA for the CDR3 is TGTGCCACAGGTGGGGCGGCCAAAAACATTCAGTACTTC.

V and J are TRBV10-3 and TRBJ1-1; 9 bases line up with TRBD1. The CDR3 length is 14 residues. Losses at the gene ends were 9 bases for V and 5 bases for J; bases not matched to a gene: 10. Germline V gene sequence: CDR1 ENHRY, CDR2 SYGVKD. This CDR3 is CAITGGQGPTEAFF. For the CDR3, the DNA is TGTGCCATTACGGGGGGACAGGGACCTACTGAAGCTTTCTTT.

The rearrangement uses TRBV2 and TRBJ1-5; 8 positions match TRBD1. CDR1 SNHLY and CDR2 FYNNEI come from the germline V gene. V lost 5 bases, J lost 6 bases, and 9 bases stayed unmatched. The CDR3 consists of 15 residues. As DNA, the CDR3 is TGTGCCAGCAGTAAACTTTCAGGGACAGGTCAGCCCCAGCATTTT. Its translation: CASSKLSGTGQPQHF.

The CDR3 spells CASSLWGQNSGNTIYF. In DNA, the CDR3 is TGTGCCAGCAGCCTGTGGGGACAGAACTCTGGAAACACCATATATTTT. The V call is TRBV7-2, the J call TRBJ1-3, with TRBD1 matching over 7 bases. The V and J ends lost 5 bases and 0 bases, in that order; junction bases with no gene match: 7. The CDR3 spans 16 residues. Germline CDR1 SGHTA, CDR2 FQGNSA. The full variable domain, completed using reference TRBV7-2 and TRBJ1-3, is GAGVSQSPSNKVTEKGKDVELRCDPISGHTALYWYRQSLGQGLEFLIYFQGNSAPDKSGLPSDRFSAERTGGSVSTLTIQRTQQEDSAVYLCASSLWGQNSGNTIYFGEGSWLTVV.

Concerning this clone: Mismatch with germline at one junction end may stem from a read error. The chain is built from TRBV9 and TRBJ2-6; 10 bases fit TRBD2. CDR1 and CDR2 (germline): SGDLS, YYNGEE. This CDR3 has 16 residues. The CDR3: CARSGGATVGANVLTF. The DNA for the CDR3 is TGTGCCCGCAGCGGGGGGGCAACCGTTGGGGCCAACGTCCTGACTTTC.

Details on this clone: Its ends do not fully match the called genes, so a read error is possible. This CDR3 is also generated by other DNA sequences in the sample. V usage is TRBV5-5 and J usage is TRBJ2-5; D not resolved. Germline loops: CDR1 SGHKS, CDR2 YYEKEE (reference sequence). This CDR3 spans 11 amino acids. The CDR3 sequence: CASSLKETQYF. CDR3 in DNA: TGCGCCAGCAGCCTGAAAGAGACCCAGTACTTC.

This chain joins TRBV19 and TRBJ1-2; 10 bases agree with TRBD1. Germline V CDR1 and CDR2: LNHDA, SQIVND (reference sequence). Trimming at V came to 7 bases and at J to 5 bases, leaving 7 bases not matched to a gene. The CDR3 totals 14 residues. CDR3 in amino acids: CASTPGQGSYGYTF. The CDR3 region has the DNA TGTGCCAGTACACCGGGACAGGGGAGTTATGGCTACACCTTC.

This clone was seen a single time. V usage is TRBV11-2 and J usage is TRBJ2-2; D remains ambiguous. The CDR3 is 14 amino acids. Germline assignment: CDR1 SGHAT and CDR2 FQNNGV. The V end lost 4 bases, the J end lost 1 base, and 7 bases lay between the germline ends. The CDR3 DNA reads TGTGCCAGCAGCTCGATAAAGAACACCGGGGAGCTGTTTTTT. This sequence encodes CASSSIKNTGELFF.

This chain uses TRBV15 with TRBJ1-2; 9 bases agree with TRBD1. There are 14 residues in the CDR3. V was pared by 3 bases and J by 2 bases, with 1 base of the junction left unmatched. Germline V lookup: CDR1 LNHNV, CDR2 YYDKDF (reference sequence). CDR3 nucleotides: TGTGCCACCAGCAGGGACAGGGGCAACTATGGCTACACCTTC. It translates to CATSRDRGNYGYTF.

This clone came up a few times. The chain links TRBV6-5 to TRBJ2-3, with 7 bases matching TRBD2. J was trimmed by 0 bases and V by 11 bases; bases with no gene match: 8. CDR3 size: 14 residues. Germline V gene lookup returns CDR1 MNHEY and CDR2 SVGAGI. CDR3 sequence reads: CASTPGLSTDTQYF. The CDR3 nucleotides are TGTGCCTCCACCCCGGGACTAAGCACAGATACGCAGTATTTT.